Listed below are T cell receptor beta chains from one sample, sequenced in a study of blood T cell repertoires in COVID-19. TCRdb's copy holds only in-frame clones and misses some; the assay was immunoSEQ multiplex PCR. The sample includes 150,000 to 200,000 clones, 82% of them seen just once. The sequencing input was peripheral blood. These TCRs come from a woman aged 30 to 39 with acute or convalescent COVID-19. The CDR3 runs from the conserved cysteine through the conserved F or W. Each record gives: CDR3 length, clone size, J gene, V gene, D gene, CDR3 DNA, CDR3 protein. D genes are given only for firm matches. Rows give clone size only sometimes, using once, few, many, or a class for an expanded clone.

14	.	TRBJ1-3	TRBV6-6	.	TGTGCCAGCAGCCCCCAAGGGGCTGGAAACACCATATATTTT	CASSPQGAGNTIYF
15	once	TRBJ2-1	TRBV24-1	TRBD1	TGTGCCACCAGTGATCAAAGACAGGGGGTAGATGAGCAGTTCTTC	CATSDQRQGVDEQFF
16	.	TRBJ2-5	TRBV6-1	.	TGTGCCAGCAGTGAATCCACCCCGGACTTCATAAAGACCCAGTACTTC	CASSESTPDFIKTQYF
17	.	TRBJ1-4	TRBV7-9	.	TGTGCCAGCAGCCTAGGACAGCCCCTTGCAACTAATGAAAAACTGTTTTTT	CASSLGQPLATNEKLFF
15	.	TRBJ1-6	TRBV7-9	TRBD1	TGTGCCAGCAGCTCCCGACAGGGTTCTACTCCACCCCTCCACTTT	CASSSRQGSTPPLHF
16	.	TRBJ2-5	TRBV25-1	TRBD1	TGTGCCAGCAGTGGATCCACAAGGGGGCACCAAGAGACCCAGTACTTC	CASSGSTRGHQETQYF
12	.	TRBJ1-2	TRBV6-2/TRBV6-3	.	TGTGCCAGCAGTTTGCAGGCTTATGGCTACACCTTC	CASSLQAYGYTF
14	.	TRBJ1-5	TRBV7-2	TRBD1	TGTGCCAGCAGCCTCAGACAGGGGAGTCAGCCCCAGCATTTT	CASSLRQGSQPQHF
15	.	TRBJ2-3	TRBV28	TRBD2	TGTGCCAGCAGTAGGGCGGGGGGGAGCACAGATACGCAGTATTTT	CASSRAGGSTDTQYF
16	.	TRBJ1-1	TRBV28	TRBD1	TGTGCCAGCAGTTTACCCGTAGGGGGCATGAACACTGAAGCTTTCTTT	CASSLPVGGMNTEAFF
17	.	TRBJ2-3	TRBV4-1	TRBD2	TGCGCCAGCAGCCCCTTAGGTAGCGGGAGCCGGGTAGATACGCAGTATTTT	CASSPLGSGSRVDTQYF
13	.	TRBJ2-7	TRBV2	TRBD1	TGTGCCAGCTGCCGGGACAGGGGGGCCGAGCAGTACTTC	CASCRDRGAEQYF
17	.	TRBJ1-2	TRBV2	.	TGTGCCAGCAGTGAAGATCGCCGGCGCAGGCTGGGCTATGGCTACACCTTC	CASSEDRRRRLGYGYTF
15	.	TRBJ2-5	TRBV7-9	.	TGTGCCAGCAGCTCGGAAGGTCGGGAGTGGGAGACCCAGTACTTC	CASSSEGREWETQYF
15	.	TRBJ1-2	TRBV6-5	TRBD1	TGTGCCAGCAGTCCTTCACAGGGGGCGGCCTATGGCTACACCTTC	CASSPSQGAAYGYTF